A single sample is the source of the 8 T cell receptor beta chains below, sequenced in a study of blood T cell repertoires in COVID-19. The table came from immunoSEQ multiplex PCR; TCRdb's copy has only in-frame clones and leaves some out. This sample has 350,000 or so clones; about 89% occur once, and the top ten carry roughly 10%. Sequenced: peripheral blood. The receptors here all came from a woman aged 25-40 years with COVID-19, enrolled during active disease.

This clone appeared a few times. The V gene is TRBV19, the J gene TRBJ1-4; D ambiguous. The CDR3 has 14 residues. V was trimmed by 7 bases and J by 5 bases, leaving 14 bases between them. The germline V gene encodes CDR1 LNHDA and CDR2 SQIVND (reference sequence). In nucleotides, the CDR3 is TGTGCCAGTACCTCCGGGAACTCAAATGAAAAACTGTTTTTT. Encoded protein: CASTSGNSNEKLFF.

This chain joins TRBV28 and TRBJ1-5; D gene uncertain. V shed 3 bases and J shed 9 bases, with 18 bases lying between them. Germline-derived CDR1 and CDR2 are MDHEN and SYDVKM. The CDR3 has 15 amino acids. The CDR3 nucleotides read TGTGCCAGCAGTTTGGCTCGGCCAAACTCGGGGCCCCAGCATTTT. Translation: CASSLARPNSGPQHF.

The V call is TRBV5-1, the J call TRBJ2-1; possible D gene TRBD1, 5 bases. The CDR3 contains 13 residues. V lost 6 bases to trimming and J lost 8 bases, with 15 bases between them. The germline CDR1 and CDR2 sequences are SGHRS and YFSETQ. Written as DNA, the CDR3 is TGCGCCAGCAAGGGTGGGGCTTTGGATGAGCAGTTCTTC. Translating it yields CASKGGALDEQFF.

CDR3 residues: CASSLKWQGNSPLHF. The CDR3 DNA sequence: TGTGCCAGCAGCTTGAAATGGCAGGGTAATTCACCCCTCCACTTT. V usage is TRBV5-5 and J usage is TRBJ1-6, with D maybe TRBD1 (5 bases). The CDR3 covers 15 residues. Germline lookup yields CDR1 SGHKS and CDR2 YYEKEE (reference sequence). V lost 1 base and J lost 6, with 11 bases in between.

This chain joins TRBV28 and TRBJ1-5; a possible D gene is TRBD1 (5 bases). CDR3 length: 16 amino acids. Trimming shortened V by 5 bases and J by 2 bases, and 16 bases separated the two germline ends. Germline lookup yields CDR1 MDHEN and CDR2 SYDVKM. DNA for the CDR3: TGTGCCAGCAGTCCCCGGGGGGTTGGGGGCAATCAGCCCCAGCATTTT. Encoded protein: CASSPRGVGGNQPQHF.

This chain links TRBV5-1 with TRBJ2-3; 9 nucleotides align to TRBD1. This CDR3 comprises 15 residues. The V gene end was trimmed by 6 bases and the J gene end by 3 bases; junction bases not matched to a gene: 8. The germline V gene has CDR1 SGHRS and CDR2 YFSETQ. The CDR3, as DNA: TGCGCCAGCAAAAACCGGGACAGGGAAACAGATACGCAGTATTTT. This gives the protein CASKNRDRETDTQYF.

The chain carries TRBV10-3 and TRBJ1-2; TRBD1 aligns across 9 bases. V trimming: 3 bases; J trimming: 9 bases; junction bases outside the gene matches: 8. CDR1 and CDR2 from the germline V gene are ENHRY and SYGVKD. CDR3 length: 14 amino acids. The CDR3 DNA follows: TGTGCCATCAGTGACCCCGGACAGGGGTATAGCTACACCTTC. It yields the protein CAISDPGQGYSYTF.

This clone was counted between two and nine times. This chain joins TRBV5-5 and TRBJ2-7, with 7 bases identical to TRBD2. V was pared by 0 bases and J by 2 bases, with 8 bases of the junction left unmatched. Germline V gene sequence: CDR1 SGHKS, CDR2 YYEKEE (reference sequence). The CDR3 loop spans 16 amino acids. The DNA for the CDR3 is TGTGCCAGCAGCTTGGTCTTTCTAGCGGAGACCTACGAGCAGTACTTC. It codes for CASSLVFLAETYEQYF.